This T cell receptor beta chain was sequenced in a study of T-cell reconstitution after alpha-beta-depleted transplantation in children. Unique molecular identifiers were built into the TCRbeta library. TCRdb recomputed calls from the PCR reads with MiXCR, one row per CDR3 protein. The repertoire holds tens of thousands of distinct CDR3 sequences, with around 5.9% as singletons. Trimming took off 0 bases at V and 6 bases at J, with 15 bases between the two ends. Germline CDR1 is KGHSH and CDR2 is LQKENI. The CDR3 covers 15 residues. This clonotype was counted at least ten times. The TCR comes from a female patient between 2 and 10 years old who had a stem cell transplant for aplastic anemia, so the T cells may come from the graft donor. The source material was PBMCs, mostly from graft donor cells, sampled 60 days after TCRalphabeta/CD19-depleted stem cell transplant. V and J are TRBV18 and TRBJ2-7; maybe TRBD2 (5 bases). The CDR3 nucleotides are TGTGCCAGCTCACCACCGGGCCTACTCGGAGGCGAGCAGTACTTC. Translating gives CASSPPGLLGGEQYF.